Sequencing of this T cell receptor beta chain was carried out in a study of early T cells in non-severe SARS-CoV-2 infection. About the research overall: The chains were unpaired, and the sequenced material was bulk RNA from unsorted whole blood. Study-level points and caveats: CD4 and private specificities were missed by VDJdb matching, which favored anti-spike CD8 responses.

Comment on this clonotype: What it recognizes is unknown.

Tagging with unique molecular identifiers was applied to individual cDNA molecules. A single record per CDR3 protein comes from TCRdb applying MiXCR to the 5' RACE reads. The sample comprises 60,000 or so distinct CDR3 sequences, around an eighth of which are singletons, and 1.3% to 1.5% rests with the top ten. Germline V CDR1 and CDR2: DFQATT, SNEGSKA (reference sequence). The CDR3 has 14 residues. The junction had 4 bases not matched to a gene; V was cut back by 3 bases and J by 6 bases. This clonotype was obtained from an adult who was a healthcare worker with PCR-confirmed SARS-CoV-2 infection or an uninfected control (not recorded which). The specimen was whole blood, collected at baseline. This chain uses TRBV20-1 with TRBJ2-1, with 11 bases that match TRBD2. The chain's CDR3 is CSASPTSGINEQFF. The CDR3, as DNA: TGCAGTGCTAGCCCGACTAGCGGGATCAATGAGCAGTTCTTC.